This T cell receptor (beta chain) was identified in a study of blood T cell repertoires in COVID-19. Study-wide background: Sites across the United States, Italy and Spain contributed samples from acute and convalescent COVID-19. PBMCs, B-cell-depleted T cells, or T cells were the source of the cDNA or gDNA that made up the material.

Original data processing: It was from reference gene primer amplification that nucleated cell counts were estimated. Assay: immunoSEQ multiplex PCR; the TCRdb copy retains only in-frame clones and omits some. V, J and clone size are those of that table, while D and trimming were read from the DNA. The table records some 43,000 clones, roughly 80% of them present only once. This CDR3 is 12 amino acids long. Trimming at V came to 5 bases and at J to 6 bases, leaving 3 bases not matched to a gene. Germline assignment: CDR1 SGHRS and CDR2 YFSETQ. The sample holds a few counts of this clone. This clonotype was sampled from a woman aged 55-69 years with acute or convalescent COVID-19. The rearrangement uses TRBV5-1 and TRBJ1-1; the match to TRBD1 covers 8 bases. Sequencing was carried out using peripheral blood. Here the CDR3 reads CASSLQGAEAFF. The CDR3 DNA reads as TGCGCCAGCAGTCTACAGGGGGCTGAAGCTTTCTTT.